Given below is one T cell receptor (beta chain) in context. These data belong to a study of TIL therapy for anti-PD-1-resistant metastatic lung cancer. Across the whole study: Half of patients were current or former smokers.

Time point in this sample: pre-treatment sample, taken before nivolumab and TIL therapy. Sequencing used immunoSEQ v3. Produced via immunoSEQ multiplex PCR; TCRdb's table is partial and in-frame only. This table has under 70,000 clones, less than 85% appearing once. V lost 0 bases and J lost 0, with 15 bases in between. The CDR3 loop spans 18 amino acids. CDR1 and CDR2 from the germline V gene are SGHRS and YFSETQ. V gene TRBV5-1 combines with J gene TRBJ1-4; D is perhaps TRBD1 (6 bases). The receptor was isolated from a person aged 25 to 80 with non-small cell lung cancer. Here the sequenced sample was blood, taken at baseline. In DNA, the CDR3 is TGCGCCAGCAGCTTGGCGCAGGGGCGAACTCCAACTAATGAAAAACTGTTTTTT. Translation: CASSLAQGRTPTNEKLFF.